This T cell receptor beta chain is drawn from a study of shared clonotypes between healthy human individuals. CDR1 and CDR2 (germline): MGHRA, YSYEKL. V lost 4 bases, J lost 3 bases, and 9 bases lay in between. CDR3 length: 13 residues. TCRdb keeps only in-frame clones here, not all; method: immunoSEQ multiplex PCR. The sample lists roughly 2 million clones, approximately 96% seen once, with over 0.1% in the top ten. The chain is built from TRBV4-1 and TRBJ2-5; D uncertain. The TCR was taken from a man aged 18 to 30 in good health. Material for sequencing was naive CD4+ T cells sorted from blood. Described subset: CD45RA+ positively selected. The CDR3 region is CASSRWAKETQYF. DNA for the CDR3: TGCGCCAGCAGCCGCTGGGCAAAAGAGACCCAGTACTTC.